The 13 T cell receptor beta chains below all came from one sample that was sequenced in a study of CD8 T cells in ankylosing spondylitis. Findings and caveats of the study: Made up of eight highly homologous variants, a TCR beta motif appeared characteristic of ankylosing spondylitis blood.

TCRdb re-called the 5' RACE reads with MiXCR, one entry per CDR3 protein. This sample has some 220,000 distinct CDR3 sequences, with more than 5.5% found just once. Their recognized antigens are unknown. Sequencing used blood, either unsorted or a sorted T cell fraction (not recorded which). The receptors shown here come from a male donor with ankylosing spondylitis.

The rearrangement links TRBV27 to TRBJ2-3, with D hard to call. The CDR3 length is 13 residues. CDR1 is MNHEY and CDR2 is SMNVEV in the germline V gene (reference sequence). V lost 7 bases and J lost 0, with 8 bases in between. The CDR3, as DNA: TGTGCCAGCAAGGCAGTTAGCACAGATACGCAGTATTTT. This codes for CASKAVSTDTQYF.

This clonotype was detected ten times or more. The chain couples TRBV5-1 to TRBJ2-1; 8 bases are a match to TRBD2. Germline V gene sequence: CDR1 SGHRS, CDR2 YFSETQ. Germline trimming cut 0 bases from V and 0 bases from J; bases unmatched to any gene: 11. The CDR3 totals 19 residues. Here the CDR3 reads CASSLEVSGAYGSYNEQFF. CDR3 bases: TGCGCCAGCAGCTTGGAGGTTAGCGGGGCTTACGGCTCCTACAATGAGCAGTTCTTC.

V and J are TRBV12-3 or TRBV12-4 and TRBJ1-2; TRBD1 matches 8 bases. After removal of 4 bases from V and 7 bases from J, the junction contained 5 bases not matched to a gene. CDR3 length equals 13 residues. The CDR3 protein is CASSWTGLAGYTF. The CDR3 bases are TGTGCCAGCAGTTGGACAGGGCTGGCTGGCTACACCTTC.

The V call is TRBV6-2 or TRBV6-3, the J call TRBJ1-6, with no clear D. The V gene's germline CDR1 is MNHEY and CDR2 SVGEGT. V shed 2 bases and J shed 7 bases, with 12 bases lying between them. There are 15 residues in the CDR3. This chain's CDR3 is CASSYNMERNSPLHF. The CDR3 DNA reads as TGTGCCAGCAGTTACAACATGGAAAGGAATTCACCCCTCCACTTT.

This clonotype was seen at least ten times. J is TRBJ2-3 and V is TRBV5-1; tentative D call: TRBD2 (6 bases). The CDR3 has 15 residues. CDR1 and CDR2 from the germline V gene are SGHRS and YFSETQ. Trimming stripped 3 bases from V and 3 bases from J, with 14 bases between. CDR3 amino acids: CASSYRDSLTDTQYF. CDR3 DNA: TGCGCCAGCAGCTACCGGGACTCTCTTACAGATACGCAGTATTTT.

This clonotype was seen at least ten times. The chain employs TRBV4-3 and TRBJ1-2; the D is unclear. V lost 2 bases to trimming and J lost 8 bases, with 12 bases between them. Per germline, CDR1 LGHNA and CDR2 YSLEER. There are 13 residues in the CDR3. The chain's CDR3 is CASSQRGLKGYTF. CDR3 DNA: TGCGCCAGCAGCCAACGAGGGTTAAAAGGCTACACCTTC.

This clonotype was recorded many times. The chain joins TRBV11-2 to TRBJ2-7; 10 bases are a match to TRBD1. CDR1 is SGHAT, CDR2 FQNNGV, per germline. The CDR3 has 15 amino acids. Trimming removed 1 base from V and 7 bases from J; junction bases left unmatched: 7. CDR3 sequence: CASSLVGQGSWEQYF. The CDR3 DNA follows: TGTGCCAGCAGCTTAGTGGGACAGGGGTCCTGGGAGCAGTACTTC.

There are a few counts of this clonotype. The chain recombines TRBV12-3 or TRBV12-4 with TRBJ2-7; D could derive from TRBD1 or TRBD2 (5 bases each). This CDR3 has 15 amino acids. V lost 3 bases, J lost 5 bases, and 17 bases lay in between. The CDR3 sequence: CASSFSPGPWDEQYF. The DNA for the CDR3 is TGTGCCAGCAGTTTCTCCCCGGGGCCCTGGGACGAGCAGTACTTC.

The rearrangement links TRBV10-3 to TRBJ1-1; 10 positions agree with TRBD1. Germline loops: CDR1 ENHRY, CDR2 SYGVKD. The length of the CDR3 is 13 residues. The J segment lost 5 bases and the V segment lost 10 bases, leaving 7 bases of the junction unmatched. The CDR3 reads CASKTGGRTEAFF. CDR3 nucleotide sequence: TGTGCCAGTAAGACAGGGGGCCGGACTGAAGCTTTCTTT.

This clonotype was found many times. V gene TRBV29-1 combines with J gene TRBJ1-1; D not certain. The CDR3 runs to 13 residues. Germline V gene data show CDR1 as SQVTM and CDR2 as ANQGSEA. The V end was cut by 0 bases, the J end by 2 bases, with 7 bases between. The DNA for the CDR3 is TGCAGCGTTGAAGATATGATAAACACTGAAGCTTTCTTT. It is translated as CSVEDMINTEAFF.

This clonotype was seen at least ten times. This CDR3 reads CASSVTRGRTGELFF. For the CDR3, the DNA is TGTGCCAGCAGCGTAACCAGAGGGCGGACCGGGGAGCTGTTTTTT. This rearrangement joins TRBV9 to TRBJ2-2; maybe TRBD2 (5 bases). CDR3 size: 15 residues. The germline gives CDR1 SGDLS, CDR2 YYNGEE. V lost 1 base and J lost 5, with 12 bases in between.

This clonotype was observed many times. V usage is TRBV5-4 and J usage is TRBJ1-1; D remains unclear. Trimming shortened V by 0 bases and J by 5 bases, and 20 bases separated the two germline ends. This CDR3 has 17 residues. Germline CDR1 is SGHNT and CDR2 is YYREEE (reference sequence). The DNA of the CDR3 is TGTGCCAGCAGCTTGGGATCCCCGGGCCCTCCTAAGACTGAAGCTTTCTTT. It translates to CASSLGSPGPPKTEAFF.

In this sample, this clonotype turned up many times. This sequence joins TRBV11-1 and TRBJ2-1, with 14 bases fitting TRBD2. The CDR3 covers 19 residues. Looked up from germline, CDR1 is SGHAT and CDR2 is FQDESV (reference sequence). V gave up 0 bases and J gave up 1 base; unmatched junction bases: 5. CDR3 DNA: TGTGCCAGCAGCTTAGCGGGACTAGCGGGAGATGTTTCCTACAATGAGCAGTTCTTC. Translation: CASSLAGLAGDVSYNEQFF.